A selection of T cell receptor beta chains follows, all from one sample in a study of T cells after yellow fever vaccination. TCRdb processed the 5' RACE reads anew with MiXCR; each CDR3 protein has one entry. Found here are approximately 350,000 distinct CDR3 sequences, under 14% of them singletons; the top ten hold roughly 18%. This sample comprised PBMCs, obtained on the day of the first yellow fever vaccination. These TCRs come from a young man who received the YFV17D yellow fever vaccine. Each CDR3 is given with its conserved first and last residue. The D gene is left open where the match is weak. A clone size is listed for some rows: how often the clone was seen (once, few, many), or a class if it is expanded.

many TRBJ2-5 TRBV6-5 NA TGTGCCAGCAGTTACTCGGGCAGGGGAGAGACCCAGTACTTC CASSYSGRGETQYF
NA TRBJ2-7 TRBV20-1 NA TGCAGTGCTGGGAACGGAGATTCGCCTACCTACGAGCAGTACTTC CSAGNGDSPTYEQYF
few TRBJ2-7 TRBV6-2/TRBV6-3 NA TGTGCCAGCAGTTACCAGGGCCACACCTACGAGCAGTACTTC CASSYQGHTYEQYF
NA TRBJ2-2 TRBV7-9 NA TGTGCCAGCAGCTCACATATGAACACCGGGGAGCTGTTTTTT CASSSHMNTGELFF
few TRBJ1-1 TRBV18 NA TGTGCCAGCTCACCACAGAGACCGAGATTGAACACTGAAGCTTTCTTT CASSPQRPRLNTEAFF
few TRBJ1-2 TRBV7-9 NA TGTGCCAGCGCATGGTCGGATGGCTACACCTTC CASAWSDGYTF
many TRBJ2-7 TRBV28 TRBD2 TGTGCCAGCAGTGGACCGGGACTAGCGGGGGGGCACGAGCAGTACTTC CASSGPGLAGGHEQYF
many TRBJ1-4 TRBV5-1 NA TGCGCCAGCAGCCGGGACCCCCAGACTAATGAAAAACTGTTTTTT CASSRDPQTNEKLFF
few TRBJ1-6 TRBV7-3 NA TGTGCCAGCAGCGACGGACCGGGATGGGATTCACCCCTCCACTTT CASSDGPGWDSPLHF
few TRBJ2-2 TRBV20-1 TRBD1 TGCAGTTCCCAGGGGGCGGGACGGCTGGCTACCGGGGAGCTGTTTTTT CSSQGAGRLATGELFF
many TRBJ2-2 TRBV7-8 NA TGTGCCAGCAGCTTAGGGGACCCCGAGGGTGGGGAGCTGTTTTTT CASSLGDPEGGELFF
NA TRBJ2-4 TRBV27 TRBD1 TGTGCCAGCAGTTGGGGACAGGGGACCAAAAACATTCAGTACTTC CASSWGQGTKNIQYF
many TRBJ2-2 TRBV15 NA TGTGCCACCAGCAGAGATTATAACACCGGGGAGCTGTTTTTT CATSRDYNTGELFF
NA TRBJ2-3 TRBV12-3/TRBV12-4 NA TGTGCCAGCAGTTTCGGTGGGCCGAGCGATACGCAGTATTTT CASSFGGPSDTQYF
NA TRBJ2-1 TRBV7-2 TRBD1 TGTGCCAGCAGCTTAGGTCCAGGGGGCGGATCCAATGAGCAGTTCTTC CASSLGPGGGSNEQFF
NA TRBJ2-7 TRBV5-8 NA TGTGCCAGCAGCGGGGCCGGGGACGACTACGAGCAGTACTTC CASSGAGDDYEQYF
NA TRBJ2-7 TRBV9 TRBD2 TGTGCCAGCAGCGTAGGAACTAGCGGGGCCTACGAGCAGTACTTC CASSVGTSGAYEQYF
few TRBJ1-1 TRBV4-3 TRBD1 TGCGCCAGCAGCCAAGATATCAGGGGACAGAGAACTGAAGCTTTCTTT CASSQDIRGQRTEAFF
NA TRBJ2-2 TRBV19 TRBD1 TGTGCCAGCCGATCCGGGACAGGGGGCCGGGAGCTGTTTTTT CASRSGTGGRELFF
NA TRBJ2-5 TRBV4-1 TRBD1 TGCGCCAGCAGCCAAGAAACAGGGGCTAGGGAGACCCAGTACTTC CASSQETGARETQYF
NA TRBJ1-1 TRBV25-1 NA TGTGCCAGCATGAGTCCTCGGGGTGCCAGGGGGAACACTGAAGCTTTCTTT CASMSPRGARGNTEAFF
NA TRBJ2-3 TRBV5-1 NA TGCGCCAGCAGCTTCACCCGAGACCGCACAGATACGCAGTATTTT CASSFTRDRTDTQYF
few TRBJ2-7 TRBV11-1 NA TGTGCCAGCAGCCCGATCCGTGCGAGGATAACAGGAGGGTACGAGCAGTACTTC CASSPIRARITGGYEQYF
NA TRBJ2-1 TRBV4-3 TRBD2 TGCGCCAGCAGCCAAGTAATGAGCGGGGGGGTCCCCTACAATGAGCAGTTCTTC CASSQVMSGGVPYNEQFF
NA TRBJ1-4 TRBV6-6 TRBD1 TGTGCCAGCAGTTACTCGGGACAGATCAGTGGGTTTTTT CASSYSGQISGFF
few TRBJ2-7 TRBV29-1 TRBD1 TGCAGCGTTCAAGAGGACAGGGCAGGCGAGCAGTACTTC CSVQEDRAGEQYF
NA TRBJ2-3 TRBV7-6 TRBD1 TGTGCCAGCAGCTTAGCGGGGACAGGGGCCACAGATACGCAGTATTTT CASSLAGTGATDTQYF
NA TRBJ1-6 TRBV4-2 NA TGTGCCAGCAGCCAATTTAACAGGGCAATTGGTTCACCCCTCCACTTT CASSQFNRAIGSPLHF
few TRBJ2-3 TRBV20-1 NA TGCAGTGCCACGGAGTTTCTTTTTGATACGCAGTATTTT CSATEFLFDTQYF
NA TRBJ2-7 TRBV5-1 NA TGCGCCAGCAGCTTGGCCCACCAAACCAGCGAAGGTCTCGAGCAGTACTTC CASSLAHQTSEGLEQYF
few TRBJ2-5 TRBV20-1 NA TGCAGTGCCAGGGGTTCGGGAGAGACCCAGTACTTC CSARGSGETQYF
few TRBJ2-2 TRBV14 TRBD1 TGTGCCAGCAGCCCCCAGGGGGCGCTCGGCGGGGAGCTGTTTTTT CASSPQGALGGELFF
NA TRBJ2-5 TRBV5-4 TRBD2 TGTGCCAGCAGCTGGGGACTAGCGGGGGGAGGAGAGACCCAGTACTTC CASSWGLAGGGETQYF